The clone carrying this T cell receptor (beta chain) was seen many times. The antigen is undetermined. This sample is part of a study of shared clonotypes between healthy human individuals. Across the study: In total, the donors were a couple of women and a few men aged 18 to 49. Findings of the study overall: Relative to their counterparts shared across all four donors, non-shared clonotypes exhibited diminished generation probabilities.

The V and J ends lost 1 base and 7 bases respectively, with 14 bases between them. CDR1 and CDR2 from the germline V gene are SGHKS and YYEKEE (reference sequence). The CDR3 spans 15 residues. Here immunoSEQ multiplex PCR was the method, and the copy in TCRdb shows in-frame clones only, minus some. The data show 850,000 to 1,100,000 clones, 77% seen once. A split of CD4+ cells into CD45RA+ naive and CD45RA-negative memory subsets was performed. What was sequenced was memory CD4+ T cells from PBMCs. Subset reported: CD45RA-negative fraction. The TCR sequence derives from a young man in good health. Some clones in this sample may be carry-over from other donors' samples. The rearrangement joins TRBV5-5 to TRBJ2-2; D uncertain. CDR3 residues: CASSLFGSVVGELFF. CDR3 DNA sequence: TGTGCCAGCAGCTTGTTCGGAAGTGTTGTCGGGGAGCTGTTTTTT.